The next 12 T cell receptor beta chains were all read from a single sample in a study of blood T cells in healthy people across ages. Using a J-beta primer mix together with a sample-barcoded 5' primer, a second PCR was run for about 7 to 12 cycles. TCRdb re-derived calls from the 5' RACE reads in MiXCR, one entry per CDR3 protein. This table has some 700,000 distinct CDR3 sequences, 20% to 25% appearing once. The sequenced sample was blood. The receptors come from a man in his 70s in good health.

V is TRBV10-3 and J is TRBJ1-2, with TRBD1 as a possible D gene (5 bases). Trimming removed 6 bases from V and 4 bases from J, with 12 bases in between. This CDR3 comprises 13 residues. Germline values: CDR1 ENHRY, CDR2 SYGVKD. For the CDR3, the DNA is TGTGCCATCAGCCCCGAGACAGCCTATGGCTACACCTTC. Protein product: CAISPETAYGYTF.

The chain joins TRBV6-1 to TRBJ1-3, with no clear D. This CDR3 is 17 amino acids long. The germline V and J ends were trimmed by 6 bases and 0 bases, with 18 bases remaining between them. From germline, CDR1 is MNHNS and CDR2 SASEGT. CDR3 residues: CASSPLGPRASGNTIYF. For the CDR3, the DNA is TGTGCCAGCAGCCCCCTCGGACCGCGGGCCTCTGGAAACACCATATATTTT.

This clonotype showed up just a few times. One base away lies a much larger clone, so this may be a sequencing read error. The chain couples TRBV6-4 to TRBJ2-2; perhaps TRBD2 as D (5 bases). Per germline, CDR1 MRHNA and CDR2 SNTAGT. V was cut by 4 bases and J by 6 bases, with 12 bases left in between. CDR3 length equals 14 residues. The CDR3 DNA reads as TGTGCCAGCAGTGCCCGGACTGGGGCCGGGGAGCTGTTTTTT. Residues: CASSARTGAGELFF.

The rearrangement joins TRBV12-3 or TRBV12-4 to TRBJ2-5; TRBD2 might be the D (5 bases). The CDR3 is 11 residues long. The germline V and J ends were trimmed by 4 bases and 7 bases, with 7 bases remaining between them. CDR3 sequence: CASSSRVTQYF. The CDR3, as DNA: TGTGCCAGCAGTTCGAGGGTGACCCAGTACTTC.

V is TRBV12-3 or TRBV12-4 and J is TRBJ2-5; 12 bases are shared with TRBD2. The last part of the DNA fits TRBJ2-7 better; the J call may be wrong. This CDR3 has 16 amino acids. CDR3 sequence reads: CASSSLAGGSSYEQYF. The CDR3 DNA sequence: TGTGCCAGCAGTTCCCTAGCGGGGGGGAGCTCCTACGAGCAGTACTTC.

The sample holds a few counts of this clonotype. This sequence joins TRBV4-1 and TRBJ2-6, with TRBD2 as a possible D gene (5 bases). The V end lost 4 bases, the J end lost 0 bases, and 16 bases lay between the germline ends. This CDR3 is 18 amino acids long. CDR1 and CDR2 (germline): MGHRA, YSYEKL. Here the CDR3 DNA reads TGCGCCAGCAGCCTCGAGAAGCTAGCCTACTCTGGGGCCAACGTCCTGACTTTC. It translates to CASSLEKLAYSGANVLTF.

This clonotype was seen only a few times. The chain combines TRBV11-2 with TRBJ2-3; D gene uncertain. Trimming cost V 1 base and J 0 bases, with 8 bases left between them. This CDR3 contains 15 residues. CDR1 and CDR2 from the germline V gene are SGHAT and FQNNGV. The CDR3, as DNA: TGTGCCAGCAGCTTAGTGGTCATGAGCACAGATACGCAGTATTTT. Translated: CASSLVVMSTDTQYF.

The table lists this clonotype with a few counts. The CDR3 spells CASSPMVGADTQYF. DNA for the CDR3: TGTGCCAGCAGTCCGATGGTCGGTGCAGATACGCAGTATTTT. The J gene is TRBJ2-3, the V gene TRBV6-6, with D unresolved. The length of the CDR3 is 14 residues. Germline V lookup: CDR1 MNHNY, CDR2 SVGAGI (reference sequence). V was clipped by 5 bases and J by 4 bases, with 13 bases between them.

In its sample, this clonotype was seen a few times. The gene calls are TRBV10-3 and TRBJ2-1; D uncertain. The germline V gene encodes CDR1 ENHRY and CDR2 SYGVKD. Trimming shortened V by 10 bases and J by 0 bases, and 13 bases separated the two germline ends. The CDR3 consists of 14 residues. CDR3 sequence reads: CATLNQSSYNEQFF. CDR3 bases: TGTGCCACCTTGAATCAGAGCTCCTACAATGAGCAGTTCTTC.

The chain uses TRBV11-1 and TRBJ2-1, with D possibly matching TRBD1 (6 bases). Judging by the DNA end, TRBJ2-7 fits better; the J call may be wrong. Germline CDR1 and CDR2: SGHAT and FQDESV (reference sequence). The CDR3 totals 13 residues. CDR3: CASSLAPETGQYF. Written as DNA, the CDR3 is TGTGCCAGCAGCTTGGCCCCGGAGACAGGGCAGTACTTC.

The rearrangement links TRBV7-8 to TRBJ2-5; tentatively, D is TRBD1 (5 bases). The CDR3 runs 14 residues. Germline V gene data show CDR1 as SGHVS and CDR2 as FQNEAQ. V was cut by 11 bases and J by 0 bases, with 16 bases left in between. CDR3 sequence: CASIGGAYQETQYF. CDR3 DNA sequence: TGTGCCTCCATCGGTGGGGCGTACCAAGAGACCCAGTACTTC.

This clonotype has a handful of counts. In DNA, the CDR3 is TGTGCCAGCAGCACTGGAGTCGGGGCAGATACGCAGTATTTT. It specifies CASSTGVGADTQYF. The V and J genes are TRBV11-2 and TRBJ2-3, with D tentatively TRBD2 (5 bases). Trimming left V 5 bases short and J 4 bases short, with 13 bases between. There are 14 residues in the CDR3. Germline V CDR1 and CDR2: SGHAT, FQNNGV.